The T cell receptor (beta chain) described here comes from a study of T cell responses to AZD1222 COVID-19 vaccine. From germline, CDR1 is SGHRS and CDR2 YFSETQ. Trimming stripped 4 bases from V and 7 bases from J, with 15 bases between. This CDR3 has 13 amino acids. Sequenced by immunoSEQ multiplex PCR; TCRdb stores in-frame clones only, minus some. The table shows roughly 100,000 clones, with more than 75% occurring only once. V gene TRBV5-1 combines with J gene TRBJ2-7; D ambiguous. The sequencing used peripheral blood, collected on day 0 of AZD1222 vaccination. This TCR came from an adult in good health. CDR3 in DNA: TGCGCCAGCAGCCAGGACCTAACCGGGGAGCAGTACTTC. It is translated as CASSQDLTGEQYF.